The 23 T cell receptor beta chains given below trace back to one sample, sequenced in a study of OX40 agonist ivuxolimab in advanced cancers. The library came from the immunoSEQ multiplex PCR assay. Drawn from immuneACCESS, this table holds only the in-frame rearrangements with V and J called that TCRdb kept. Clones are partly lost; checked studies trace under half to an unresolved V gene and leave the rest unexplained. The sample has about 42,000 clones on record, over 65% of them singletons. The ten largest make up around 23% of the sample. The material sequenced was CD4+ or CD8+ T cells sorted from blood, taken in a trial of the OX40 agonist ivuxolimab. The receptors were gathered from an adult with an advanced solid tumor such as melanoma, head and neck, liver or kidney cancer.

CDR3 loop: CASRGIGETQYF. The CDR3 DNA sequence: TGTGCCAGTAGGGGGATTGGGGAGACCCAGTACTTC. V usage is TRBV19 and J usage is TRBJ2-5; D unclear. Germline CDR1 is LNHDA and CDR2 is SQIVND (reference sequence). The CDR3 consists of 12 residues. V gave up 6 bases and J gave up 5 bases, with 10 bases separating them.

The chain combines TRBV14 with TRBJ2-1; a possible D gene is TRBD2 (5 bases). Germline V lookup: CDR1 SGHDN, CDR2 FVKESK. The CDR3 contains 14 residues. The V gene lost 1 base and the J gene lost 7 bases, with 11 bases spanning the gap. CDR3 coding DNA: TGTGCCAGCAGCCAAGGTGTTCGGGGTAATGAGCAGTTCTTC. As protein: CASSQGVRGNEQFF.

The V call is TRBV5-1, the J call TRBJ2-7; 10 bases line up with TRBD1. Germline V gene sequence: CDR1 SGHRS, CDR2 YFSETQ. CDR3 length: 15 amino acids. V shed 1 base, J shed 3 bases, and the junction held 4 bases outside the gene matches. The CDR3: CASSLQGTGDYEQYF. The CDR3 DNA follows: TGCGCCAGCAGCTTGCAAGGGACAGGGGACTACGAGCAGTACTTC.

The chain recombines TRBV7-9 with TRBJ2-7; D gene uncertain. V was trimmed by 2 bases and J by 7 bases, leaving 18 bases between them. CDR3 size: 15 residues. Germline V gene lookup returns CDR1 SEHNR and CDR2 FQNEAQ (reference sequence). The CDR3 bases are TGTGCCAGCAGCTTAATTATCGGGCAGGCTGGGGAGCAGTACTTC. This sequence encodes CASSLIIGQAGEQYF.

CDR3 protein: CASSQPGTSGRFEQYF. In nucleotides, the CDR3 is TGTGCCAGCAGCCAACCTGGGACTAGCGGGAGGTTCGAGCAGTACTTC. V gene TRBV4-2 combines with J gene TRBJ2-7; 15 bases are shared with TRBD2. Germline CDR1 and CDR2: LGHNA and YNFKEQ. V was clipped by 2 bases and J by 6 bases; unmatched bases: 5. This CDR3 has 16 amino acids.

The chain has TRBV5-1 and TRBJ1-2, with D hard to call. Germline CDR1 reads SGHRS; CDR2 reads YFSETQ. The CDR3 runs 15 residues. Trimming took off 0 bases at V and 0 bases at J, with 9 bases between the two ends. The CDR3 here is CASSLDPGSNYGYTF. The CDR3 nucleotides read TGCGCCAGCAGCTTGGACCCGGGTTCTAACTATGGCTACACCTTC.

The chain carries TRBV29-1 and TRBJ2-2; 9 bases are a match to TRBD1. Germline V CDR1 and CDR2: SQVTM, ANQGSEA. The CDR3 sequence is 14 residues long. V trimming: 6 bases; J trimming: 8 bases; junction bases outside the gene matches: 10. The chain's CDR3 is CSVGGDRAVGELFF. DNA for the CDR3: TGCAGCGTGGGGGGGGACAGGGCTGTAGGGGAGCTGTTTTTT.

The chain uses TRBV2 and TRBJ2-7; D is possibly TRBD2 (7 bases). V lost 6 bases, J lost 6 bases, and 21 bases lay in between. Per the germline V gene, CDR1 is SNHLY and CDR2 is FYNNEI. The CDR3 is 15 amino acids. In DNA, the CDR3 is TGTGCCAGCAGCTTTTTGGGGGGGGCCCTGGCCGAGCAGTACTTC. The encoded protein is CASSFLGGALAEQYF.

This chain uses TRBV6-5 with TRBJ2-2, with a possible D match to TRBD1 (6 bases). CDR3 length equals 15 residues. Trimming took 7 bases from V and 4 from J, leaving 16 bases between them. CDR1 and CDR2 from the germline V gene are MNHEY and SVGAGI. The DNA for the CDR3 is TGTGCCAGCATCAGACAGGCATCGGGCACCGGGGAGCTGTTTTTT. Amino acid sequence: CASIRQASGTGELFF.

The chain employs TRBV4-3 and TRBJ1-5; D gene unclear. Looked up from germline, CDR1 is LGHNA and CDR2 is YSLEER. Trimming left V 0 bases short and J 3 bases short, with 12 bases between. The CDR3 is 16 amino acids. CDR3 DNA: TGCGCCAGCAGCCAAGATAAGTACAGCACCAATCAGCCCCAGCATTTT. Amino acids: CASSQDKYSTNQPQHF.

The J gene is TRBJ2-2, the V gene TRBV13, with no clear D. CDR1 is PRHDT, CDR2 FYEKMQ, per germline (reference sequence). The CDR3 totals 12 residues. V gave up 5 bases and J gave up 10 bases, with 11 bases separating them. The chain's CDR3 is CASSPASVELFF. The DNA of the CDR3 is TGTGCCAGCAGCCCGGCCAGTGTGGAGCTGTTTTTT.

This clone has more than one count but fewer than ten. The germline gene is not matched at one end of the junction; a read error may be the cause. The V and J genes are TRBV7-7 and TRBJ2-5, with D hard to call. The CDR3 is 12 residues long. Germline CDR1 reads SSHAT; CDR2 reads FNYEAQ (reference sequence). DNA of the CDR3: TGTGCTAGCAGCGACGGACGGGAGACCCAGTACTTC. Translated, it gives CASSDGRETQYF.

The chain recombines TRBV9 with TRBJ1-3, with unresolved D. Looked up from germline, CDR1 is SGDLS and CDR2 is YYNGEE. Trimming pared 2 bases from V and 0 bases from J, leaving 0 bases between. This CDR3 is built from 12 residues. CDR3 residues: CASSVSGNTIYF. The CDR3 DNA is TGTGCCAGCAGCGTCTCTGGAAACACCATATATTTT.

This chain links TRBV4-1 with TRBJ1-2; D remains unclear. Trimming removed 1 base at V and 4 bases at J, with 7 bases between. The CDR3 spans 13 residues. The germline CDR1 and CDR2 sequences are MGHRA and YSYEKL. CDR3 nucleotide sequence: TGCGCCAGCAGCCAAGGAACAGCCTATGGCTACACCTTC. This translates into CASSQGTAYGYTF.

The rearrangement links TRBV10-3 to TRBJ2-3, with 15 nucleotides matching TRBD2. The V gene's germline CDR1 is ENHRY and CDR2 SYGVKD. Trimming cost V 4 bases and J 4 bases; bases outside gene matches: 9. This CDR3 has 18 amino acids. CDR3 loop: CAISGSGTSGGMADTQYF. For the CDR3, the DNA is TGTGCCATCAGTGGTTCCGGGACTAGCGGGGGGATGGCAGATACGCAGTATTTT.

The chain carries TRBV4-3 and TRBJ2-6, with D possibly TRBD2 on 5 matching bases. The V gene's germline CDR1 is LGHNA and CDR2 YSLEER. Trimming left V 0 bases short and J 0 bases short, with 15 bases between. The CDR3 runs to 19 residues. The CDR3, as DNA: TGCGCCAGCAGCCAAGAAGAAGGTGGGAGAATCTCTGGGGCCAACGTCCTGACTTTC. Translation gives CASSQEEGGRISGANVLTF.

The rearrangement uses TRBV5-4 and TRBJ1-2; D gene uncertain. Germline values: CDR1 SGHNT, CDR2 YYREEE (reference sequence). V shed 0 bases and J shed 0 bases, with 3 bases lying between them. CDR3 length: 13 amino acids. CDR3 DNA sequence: TGTGCCAGCAGCTTGGTCCCTAACTATGGCTACACCTTC. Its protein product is CASSLVPNYGYTF.

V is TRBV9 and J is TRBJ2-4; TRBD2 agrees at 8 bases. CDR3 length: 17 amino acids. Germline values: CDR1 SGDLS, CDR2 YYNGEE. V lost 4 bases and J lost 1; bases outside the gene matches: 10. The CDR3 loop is CASSPAPGGAAKNIQYF. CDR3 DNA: TGTGCCAGCAGCCCCGCCCCCGGGGGGGCCGCCAAAAACATTCAGTACTTC.

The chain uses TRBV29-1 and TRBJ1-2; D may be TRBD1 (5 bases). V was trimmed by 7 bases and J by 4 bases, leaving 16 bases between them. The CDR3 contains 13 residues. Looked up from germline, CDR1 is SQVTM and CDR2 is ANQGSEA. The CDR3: CSASIMGGYGYTF. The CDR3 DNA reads TGCAGCGCCTCCATCATGGGGGGCTATGGCTACACCTTC. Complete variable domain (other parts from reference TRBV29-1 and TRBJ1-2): SAVISQKPSRDICQRGTSLTIQCQVDSQVTMMFWYRQQPGQSLTLIATANQGSEATYESGFVIDKFPISRPNLTFSTLTVSNMSPEDSSIYLCSASIMGGYGYTFGSGTRLTVV.

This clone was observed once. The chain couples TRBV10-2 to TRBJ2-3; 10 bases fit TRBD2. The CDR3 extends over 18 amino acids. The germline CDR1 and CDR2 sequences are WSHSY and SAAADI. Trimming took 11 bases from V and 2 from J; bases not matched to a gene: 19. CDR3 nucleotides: TGCGCCCGCTACCCCGGGACTAGCGATTACCAGTCCACAGATACGCAGTATTTT. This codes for CARYPGTSDYQSTDTQYF.

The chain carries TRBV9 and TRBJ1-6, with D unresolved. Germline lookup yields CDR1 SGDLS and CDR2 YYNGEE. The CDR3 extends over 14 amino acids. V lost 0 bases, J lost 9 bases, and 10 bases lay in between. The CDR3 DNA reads TGTGCCAGCAGCGTAGGAGGGATCTTTTCACCCCTCCACTTT. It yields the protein CASSVGGIFSPLHF.

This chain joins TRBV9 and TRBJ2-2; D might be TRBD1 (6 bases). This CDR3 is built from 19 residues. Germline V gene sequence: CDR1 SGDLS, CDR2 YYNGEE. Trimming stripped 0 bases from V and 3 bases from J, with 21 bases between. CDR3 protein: CASSVGIGTTRAYTGELFF. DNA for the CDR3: TGTGCCAGCAGCGTAGGGATCGGGACAACCAGGGCCTACACCGGGGAGCTGTTTTTT.

CDR3 sequence reads: CASSQATGSTYGYTF. The CDR3 DNA sequence: TGCGCCAGCAGCCAGGCAACAGGGAGCACCTATGGCTACACCTTC. The chain links TRBV4-1 to TRBJ1-2, with D possibly matching TRBD1 (6 bases). Trimming stripped 3 bases from V and 4 bases from J, with 15 bases between. Germline CDR1 is MGHRA and CDR2 is YSYEKL. The CDR3 extends over 15 amino acids.